A single sample gave rise to the 23 T cell receptor beta chains below, sequenced in a study of T cell responses to AZD1222 COVID-19 vaccine. The assay was immunoSEQ multiplex PCR, and TCRdb's table has in-frame clones only and misses some. The data contain 95,000 to 150,000 clones, 85% to 90% of them seen just once; the ten biggest clones take up approximately 3.3%. The sample here was peripheral blood, taken on day 0 of AZD1222 vaccination. Receptor source: an adult in good health.

In its sample, this clone was seen a few times. CDR3 loop: CATGWGNQPQHF. DNA for the CDR3: TGTGCCACCGGATGGGGCAATCAGCCCCAGCATTTT. The chain couples TRBV10-3 to TRBJ1-5; D uncertain. Germline V CDR1 and CDR2: ENHRY, SYGVKD. The length of the CDR3 is 12 residues. The germline V and J ends were trimmed by 10 bases and 2 bases, with 9 bases remaining between them.

The chain combines TRBV10-3 with TRBJ2-5; 8 bases agree with TRBD1. Germline-derived CDR1 and CDR2 are ENHRY and SYGVKD. The CDR3 totals 16 residues. The V and J ends lost 6 bases and 5 bases, in that order; junction bases with no gene match: 14. In DNA, the CDR3 is TGTGCCATCAGCCTCCTACCAGGGGGCGCCGGGGAGACCCAGTACTTC. Its protein is CAISLLPGGAGETQYF.

The V gene is TRBV5-8, the J gene TRBJ2-7, with D uncertain. The CDR3 extends over 13 amino acids. CDR1 SGHTS and CDR2 YDEGEE come from the germline V gene. Trimming removed 3 bases at V and 0 bases at J, with 7 bases between. The CDR3 nucleotides are TGTGCCAGCAGCTCCACCGTCTCCTACGAGCAGTACTTC. Amino acid sequence: CASSSTVSYEQYF.

The V gene is TRBV7-2, the J gene TRBJ2-3; D may be TRBD2 (6 bases). Trimming removed 5 bases from V and 9 bases from J, with 12 bases in between. CDR1 SGHTA and CDR2 FQGNSA come from the germline V gene. This CDR3 contains 12 residues. This CDR3 reads CASSPGLSTQYF. For the CDR3, the DNA is TGTGCCAGCAGCCCGGGACTCTCCACGCAGTATTTT.

This chain links TRBV5-1 with TRBJ1-2; 8 bases match TRBD1. Germline trimming cut 4 bases from V and 6 bases from J; bases unmatched to any gene: 20. CDR3 size: 18 residues. Germline V gene sequence: CDR1 SGHRS, CDR2 YFSETQ. CDR3 DNA sequence: TGCGCCAGCAGCGCAAGATGGACAGGGCCGAGCCCCAACGATGGCTACACCTTC. Its translation is CASSARWTGPSPNDGYTF.

V is TRBV5-4 and J is TRBJ1-6; 11 bases are a match to TRBD1. V lost 4 bases to trimming and J lost 8 bases; unmatched junction nucleotides: 14. This CDR3 is built from 18 residues. Germline lookup yields CDR1 SGHNT and CDR2 YYREEE (reference sequence). In nucleotides, the CDR3 is TGTGCCAGCAGCCCCGGACAGGGGGCTCGACTCCAGGATTCACCCCTCCACTTT. Protein: CASSPGQGARLQDSPLHF.

Here the CDR3 reads CAGGEASSSGNTIYF. The DNA for the CDR3 is TGTGCCGGGGGGGAGGCGTCGAGCTCTGGAAACACCATATATTTT. V is TRBV30 and J is TRBJ1-3, with D perhaps matching TRBD1 (5 bases). With 8 bases removed from V and 0 bases from J, the gap between germline ends came to 17 bases. Looked up from germline, CDR1 is GTSNPN and CDR2 is SVGIG (reference sequence). The CDR3 totals 15 residues.

This chain connects TRBV4-1 to TRBJ2-2; 9 bases match TRBD1. The germline V gene has CDR1 MGHRA and CDR2 YSYEKL. V was pared by 5 bases and J by 4 bases, with 8 bases of the junction left unmatched. The CDR3 loop spans 16 amino acids. The CDR3 DNA is TGCGCCAGCAGCATAAACAGGGGGCTAATCACCGGGGAGCTGTTTTTT. Translation: CASSINRGLITGELFF.

The J gene is TRBJ1-1, the V gene TRBV6-5, with a weak D call TRBD1 (6 bases). From germline, CDR1 is MNHEY and CDR2 SVGAGI. The ends were cut back, 8 bases at V and 0 bases at J, with 16 bases in the middle. This CDR3 comprises 15 residues. CDR3 coding DNA: TGTGCCAGCCTTACTCAACAGGGATTGAACACTGAAGCTTTCTTT. Protein sequence: CASLTQQGLNTEAFF.

This clone came up many times. CDR3 loop: CASSLGQGAMNTEAFF. The CDR3 DNA follows: TGTGCCAGCAGCCTCGGACAGGGGGCAATGAACACTGAAGCTTTCTTT. This chain uses TRBV3-1 (or the pseudogene TRBV3-2) with TRBJ1-1; 11 bases agree with TRBD1. Germline assignment: CDR1 LGHDT and CDR2 YNNKEL (reference sequence). The CDR3 spans 16 residues. V lost 4 bases and J lost 0; bases outside the gene matches: 4.

CDR3 coding DNA: TGTGCCAGCAGTGCGACTAGCGGAAGGAGCTCCTACAATGAGCAGTTCTTC. It specifies CASSATSGRSSYNEQFF. J is TRBJ2-1 and V is TRBV28, with 9 positions matching TRBD2. Germline V gives CDR1 MDHEN, CDR2 SYDVKM. V was pared by 5 bases and J by 0 bases, with 8 bases of the junction left unmatched. CDR3 length equals 17 residues.

This chain uses TRBV9 with TRBJ1-2; D is unclear. The CDR3 consists of 15 residues. Germline-derived CDR1 and CDR2 are SGDLS and YYNGEE. V was trimmed by 5 bases and J by 1 base, leaving 15 bases between them. The CDR3 loop reads CASSREGGNNYGYTF. The CDR3 DNA reads as TGTGCCAGCAGTCGTGAAGGTGGGAATAACTATGGCTACACCTTC.

The V call is TRBV5-5, the J call TRBJ2-6; D is undetermined. In germline, CDR1 is SGHKS, CDR2 YYEKEE (reference sequence). V was cut by 2 bases and J by 4 bases, with 10 bases left in between. The length of the CDR3 is 15 residues. The CDR3 DNA reads TGTGCCAGCAGCTTATGGACCGGCGGGGCCAACGTCCTGACTTTC. As protein: CASSLWTGGANVLTF.

In this sample, this clone turned up once. This sequence joins TRBV5-1 and TRBJ1-3, with D perhaps matching TRBD1 (5 bases). Per the germline V gene, CDR1 is SGHRS and CDR2 is YFSETQ. V lost 4 bases and J lost 1, with 15 bases in between. The CDR3 has 16 residues. CDR3 nucleotides: TGCGCCAGCAGCCGGGACGGAGTCGTTTCTGGAAACACCATATATTTT. It codes for CASSRDGVVSGNTIYF.

The chain links TRBV27 to TRBJ1-5; TRBD1 matches 8 bases. Germline V gene data show CDR1 as MNHEY and CDR2 as SMNVEV (reference sequence). This CDR3 contains 16 residues. The V and J ends lost 3 bases and 1 base, in that order; junction bases with no gene match: 5. The CDR3 DNA reads as TGTGCCAGCAGTTTGGCCCCAGGGGGCAGCAATCAGCCCCAGCATTTT. As protein: CASSLAPGGSNQPQHF.

The gene calls are TRBV4-2 and TRBJ1-2; perhaps TRBD1 as D (5 bases). The CDR3 covers 12 residues. Germline V gene data show CDR1 as LGHNA and CDR2 as YNFKEQ. Between the trimmed V and J ends, which lost 4 bases and 7 bases, there was a span of 10 bases. The CDR3 region has the DNA TGTGCCAGCAGCCTCACGAGGGGTGGCTACACCTTC. Translated, it gives CASSLTRGGYTF.

This chain connects TRBV6-5 to TRBJ1-4; D might be TRBD1 (5 bases). The length of the CDR3 is 12 residues. Trimming took off 7 bases at V and 4 bases at J, with 7 bases between the two ends. CDR1 is MNHEY and CDR2 is SVGAGI in the germline V gene. CDR3 coding DNA: TGTGCCAGCATGGGGGATAATGAAAAACTGTTTTTT. As protein: CASMGDNEKLFF.

The table lists this clone with a count of one. J is TRBJ2-3 and V is TRBV4-1; perhaps TRBD1 as D (5 bases). Germline values: CDR1 MGHRA, CDR2 YSYEKL. This CDR3 contains 13 residues. V was pared by 0 bases and J by 8 bases, with 9 bases between. The CDR3 sequence is CASSQEGVGTQYF. Here the CDR3 DNA reads TGCGCCAGCAGCCAAGAAGGGGTGGGTACGCAGTATTTT.

This clone was recorded only once. V and J are TRBV23-1 and TRBJ1-2, with D tentatively TRBD1 (5 bases). Being an ORF, TRBV23-1 has a function that is uncertain. This CDR3 has 13 amino acids. V lost 8 bases and J 4 bases, leaving 14 bases between the germline ends. As DNA, the CDR3 is TGCGCCAGCTTCCCGGGGCGGGGCTATGGCTACACCTTC. Its protein is CASFPGRGYGYTF.

This chain links TRBV7-3 with TRBJ2-3, with TRBD2 as a possible D gene (5 bases). The CDR3 has 11 amino acids. Trimming left V 2 bases short and J 15 bases short, with 12 bases between. Germline loops: CDR1 SGHTA, CDR2 FQGTGA. CDR3 sequence (DNA): TGTGCCAGCAGCTTAGCCGGGAACTTCTATTTT. Protein product: CASSLAGNFYF.

The rearrangement joins TRBV18 to TRBJ2-7; D possibly corresponds to TRBD2 (5 bases). Germline V gives CDR1 KGHSH, CDR2 LQKENI. Trimming shortened V by 3 bases and J by 2 bases, and 11 bases separated the two germline ends. The CDR3 contains 14 residues. The CDR3 coding sequence is TGTGCCAGCTCACCCCGGGAAGGGACCTACGAGCAGTACTTC. Amino acids: CASSPREGTYEQYF.

The table lists this clone with a count of one. CDR3 sequence (DNA): TGTGCCAGCAGTTCAGACAGGGGCCAAGAGACCCAGTACTTC. It translates to CASSSDRGQETQYF. The rearrangement joins TRBV27 to TRBJ2-5; 8 bases are shared with TRBD1. The CDR3 totals 14 residues. V lost 4 bases to trimming and J lost 1 base; unmatched junction nucleotides: 2. Germline-derived CDR1 and CDR2 are MNHEY and SMNVEV (reference sequence).

The chain joins TRBV19 to TRBJ1-5, with D perhaps matching TRBD1 (5 bases). The length of the CDR3 is 14 residues. Germline assignment: CDR1 LNHDA and CDR2 SQIVND (reference sequence). Trimming took off 5 bases at V and 7 bases at J, with 15 bases between the two ends. CDR3 region: CASSPGTNPQPQHF. CDR3 nucleotides: TGTGCCAGTAGTCCGGGGACCAATCCCCAGCCCCAGCATTTT.